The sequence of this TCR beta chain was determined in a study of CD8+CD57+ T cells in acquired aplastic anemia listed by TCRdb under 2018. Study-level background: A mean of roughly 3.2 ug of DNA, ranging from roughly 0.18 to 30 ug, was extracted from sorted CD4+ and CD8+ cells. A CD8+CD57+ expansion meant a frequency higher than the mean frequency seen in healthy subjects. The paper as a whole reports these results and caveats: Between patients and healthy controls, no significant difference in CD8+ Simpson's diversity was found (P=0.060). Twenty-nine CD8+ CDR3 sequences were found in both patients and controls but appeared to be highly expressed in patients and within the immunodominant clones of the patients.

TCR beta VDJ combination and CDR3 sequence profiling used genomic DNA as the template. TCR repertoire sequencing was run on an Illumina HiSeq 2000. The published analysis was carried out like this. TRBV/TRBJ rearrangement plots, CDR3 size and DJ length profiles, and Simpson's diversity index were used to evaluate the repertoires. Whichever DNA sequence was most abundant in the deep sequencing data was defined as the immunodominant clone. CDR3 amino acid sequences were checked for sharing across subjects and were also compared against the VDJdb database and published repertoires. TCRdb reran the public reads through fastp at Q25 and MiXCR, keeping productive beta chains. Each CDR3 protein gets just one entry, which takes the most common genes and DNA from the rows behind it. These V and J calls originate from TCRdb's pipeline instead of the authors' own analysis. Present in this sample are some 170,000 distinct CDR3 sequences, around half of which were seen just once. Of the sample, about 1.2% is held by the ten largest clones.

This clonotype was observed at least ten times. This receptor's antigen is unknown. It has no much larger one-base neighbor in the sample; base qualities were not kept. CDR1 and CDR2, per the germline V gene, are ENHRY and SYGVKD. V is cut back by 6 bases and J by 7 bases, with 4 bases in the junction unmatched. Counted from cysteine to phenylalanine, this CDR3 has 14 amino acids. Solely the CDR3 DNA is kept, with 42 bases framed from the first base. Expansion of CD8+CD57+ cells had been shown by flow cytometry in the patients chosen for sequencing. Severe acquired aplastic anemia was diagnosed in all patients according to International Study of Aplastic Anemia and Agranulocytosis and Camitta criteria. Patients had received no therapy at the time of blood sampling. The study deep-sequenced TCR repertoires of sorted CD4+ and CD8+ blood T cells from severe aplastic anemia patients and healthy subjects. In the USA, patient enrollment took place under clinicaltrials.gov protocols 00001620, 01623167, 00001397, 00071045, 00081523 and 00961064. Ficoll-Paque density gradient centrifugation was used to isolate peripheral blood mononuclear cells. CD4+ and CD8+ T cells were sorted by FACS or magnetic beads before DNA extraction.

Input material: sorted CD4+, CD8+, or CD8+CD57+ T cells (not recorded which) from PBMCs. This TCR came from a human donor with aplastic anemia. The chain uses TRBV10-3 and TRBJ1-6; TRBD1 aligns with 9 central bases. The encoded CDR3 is CAISGTGNNSPLHF. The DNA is TGTGCCATCAGCGGGACAGGGAACAATTCACCCCTCCACTTT.